A selection of T cell receptor beta chains follows, all from one sample in a study of graft-versus-host responses after intestinal transplantation. Sequencing was performed with immunoSEQ multiplex PCR; in TCRdb, only in-frame clones are kept and a portion is missing. The profile shows tens of thousands of clones, approximately 92% of them singletons. These receptors are not linked to any known antigen. The sequences come from unstimulated CD8+ T cells sorted from spleen or lymph node cells, collected before transplant. Receptors originate from a human donor who was the organ donor for an intestinal transplant. The CDR3 runs from the conserved cysteine through the conserved F or W. The order of the fields is clone size, V gene, J gene, D gene, CDR3 protein, CDR3 DNA. A D gene is named only where the DNA matches it firmly. Clone size, where shown, is once, few, many, or a class for clones that have expanded.

size: once; V: TRBV29-1; J: TRBJ2-3; D: TRBD2; CDR3: CSVGGGQGDTQYF; DNA: TGCAGCGTCGGGGGGGGGCAGGGAGATACGCAGTATTTT
size: -; V: TRBV4-2; J: TRBJ2-7; D: TRBD1; CDR3: CASSRVDRGNSYEQYF; DNA: TGTGCCAGCAGCCGGGTAGACAGGGGAAATAGTTACGAGCAGTACTTC
size: -; V: TRBV4-2; J: TRBJ2-7; D: -; CDR3: CASSQDSAYEQYF; DNA: TGTGCCAGCAGCCAAGACTCTGCGTACGAGCAGTACTTC
size: -; V: TRBV11-2; J: TRBJ2-7; D: -; CDR3: CASSSMRSSYEQYF; DNA: TGTGCCAGCAGCTCCATGAGGAGCTCCTACGAGCAGTACTTC
size: -; V: TRBV28; J: TRBJ1-3; D: TRBD1; CDR3: CASSLTRGPGNTIYF; DNA: TGTGCCAGCAGTCTTACCAGGGGGCCGGGAAACACCATATATTTT
size: -; V: TRBV27; J: TRBJ2-1; D: -; CDR3: CASSFVSGTTYNEQFF; DNA: TGTGCCAGCAGTTTCGTCTCCGGGACAACGTACAATGAGCAGTTCTTC
size: -; V: TRBV6-5; J: TRBJ2-1; D: -; CDR3: CASSILRSYNEQFF; DNA: TGTGCCAGCAGTATACTACGCTCCTACAATGAGCAGTTCTTC
size: -; V: TRBV27; J: TRBJ1-2; D: -; CDR3: CASSWGGGSYGYTF; DNA: TGTGCCAGCAGTTGGGGTGGAGGGAGCTATGGCTACACCTTC
size: -; V: TRBV6-7; J: TRBJ2-2; D: TRBD1; CDR3: CARTGGTGELFF; DNA: TGTGCCAGGACAGGGGGCACCGGGGAGCTGTTTTTT
size: -; V: TRBV11-3; J: TRBJ2-2; D: -; CDR3: CASSHDYGVTGELFF; DNA: TGTGCCAGCAGCCACGACTACGGGGTGACCGGGGAGCTGTTTTTT
size: -; V: TRBV5-5; J: TRBJ1-1; D: TRBD1; CDR3: CASTRGARNTEAFF; DNA: TGTGCCAGCACCAGGGGGGCGAGGAACACTGAAGCTTTCTTT
size: -; V: TRBV29-1; J: TRBJ2-7; D: TRBD1; CDR3: CSATPGQNYEQYF; DNA: TGCAGCGCGACTCCGGGACAGAACTACGAGCAGTACTTC
size: -; V: TRBV13; J: TRBJ2-3; D: -; CDR3: CASSPSVVAKDTQYF; DNA: TGTGCCAGCAGCCCCAGCGTTGTGGCGAAAGATACGCAGTATTTT
size: -; V: TRBV11-2; J: TRBJ2-1; D: -; CDR3: CASSSGNYNEQFF; DNA: TGTGCCAGCAGCTCCGGGAACTACAATGAGCAGTTCTTC
size: -; V: TRBV15; J: TRBJ1-6; D: TRBD1; CDR3: CATRGQGDSPLHF; DNA: TGTGCCACCAGGGGACAGGGAGATTCACCCCTCCACTTT
size: -; V: TRBV30; J: TRBJ2-3; D: TRBD2; CDR3: CAWSVRASGGDTQYF; DNA: TGTGCCTGGAGTGTACGCGCTAGCGGGGGAGATACGCAGTATTTT
size: -; V: TRBV4-1; J: TRBJ2-3; D: -; CDR3: CASSQEGLSPDTQYF; DNA: TGCGCCAGCAGCCAAGAGGGACTTAGCCCCGATACGCAGTATTTT
size: once; V: TRBV25-1; J: TRBJ2-3; D: TRBD2; CDR3: CASSPKLALTQYF; DNA: TGTGCCAGCAGTCCCAAACTAGCGTTAACGCAGTATTTT
size: -; V: TRBV27; J: TRBJ2-1; D: -; CDR3: CASVNEGGGLIREQFF; DNA: TGTGCCAGTGTTAACGAGGGGGGGGGACTAATTAGAGAGCAGTTCTTC
size: -; V: TRBV5-6; J: TRBJ2-4; D: TRBD2; CDR3: CASSAGGLAQKNIQYF; DNA: TGTGCCAGCAGCGCGGGGGGGCTAGCTCAAAAAAACATTCAGTACTTC
size: -; V: TRBV4-1; J: TRBJ2-5; D: -; CDR3: CASSQKGGGGGLQETQYF; DNA: TGCGCCAGCAGCCAAAAAGGGGGTGGGGGCGGGCTCCAAGAGACCCAGTACTTC
size: once; V: TRBV2; J: TRBJ2-1; D: TRBD2; CDR3: CASSDGRAYNEQFF; DNA: TGTGCCAGCAGTGACGGGAGGGCCTACAATGAGCAGTTCTTC
size: -; V: TRBV19; J: TRBJ1-6; D: TRBD1; CDR3: CASSSRGQGVSPLHF; DNA: TGTGCCAGTAGTAGCCGGGGACAGGGGGTATCACCCCTCCACTTT
size: -; V: TRBV7-9; J: TRBJ2-7; D: TRBD1; CDR3: CASSPGQGLYEQYF; DNA: TGTGCCAGCAGCCCAGGACAGGGGCTCTACGAGCAGTACTTC